The 29 T cell receptor beta chains below were found in one sample sequenced in a study of HIV-infected patients and healthy controls. TCRdb ran MiXCR on the 5' RACE reads and lists one entry per CDR3 protein. The data contain roughly 70,000 distinct CDR3 sequences, less than 20% of them singletons. The sequenced sample consisted of CD4+ T cells from blood. These receptors all come from a human donor in good health.

This clonotype was counted many times. The V and J genes are TRBV2 and TRBJ1-5; D perhaps matches TRBD1 (5 bases). The length of the CDR3 is 13 residues. In germline, CDR1 is SNHLY, CDR2 FYNNEI. Trimming removed 6 bases from V and 3 bases from J, with 9 bases in between. CDR3 in amino acids: CASRAGNNQPQHF. DNA of the CDR3: TGTGCCAGCAGGGCAGGGAACAATCAGCCCCAGCATTTT.

The V call is TRBV5-1, the J call TRBJ2-7, with 12 bases lining up with TRBD1. CDR3 length: 19 residues. The junction had 15 bases not matched to a gene; V was cut back by 2 bases and J by 3 bases. The germline gives CDR1 SGHRS, CDR2 YFSETQ. The DNA of the CDR3 is TGCGCCAGCAGCTTAATCTCCTCTTTAGGGACAGGGGGCGACTACGAGCAGTACTTC. Protein product: CASSLISSLGTGGDYEQYF. Full variable domain (outside the CDR3, taken from reference TRBV5-1 and TRBJ2-7): KAGVTQTPRYLIKTRGQQVTLSCSPISGHRSVSWYQQTPGQGLQFLFEYFSETQRNKGNFPGRFSGRQFSNSRSEMNVSTLELGDSALYLCASSLISSLGTGGDYEQYFGPGTRLTVT.

This clonotype was recorded many times. CDR3 DNA sequence: TGTGCCAGCAGTTACTCCGCAGGGGAGCCTGGCAATCAGCCCCAGCATTTT. It codes for CASSYSAGEPGNQPQHF. The chain joins TRBV6-2 or TRBV6-3 to TRBJ1-5; possible D gene TRBD1, 6 bases. The germline CDR1 and CDR2 sequences are MNHEY and SVGEGT. Between the trimmed V and J ends, which lost 0 bases and 2 bases, there was a span of 14 bases. There are 17 residues in the CDR3.

This clonotype was observed many times. The J gene is TRBJ1-1, the V gene TRBV2; D possibly corresponds to TRBD1 (6 bases). CDR3 size: 13 residues. The germline CDR1 and CDR2 sequences are SNHLY and FYNNEI. Trimming took 7 bases from V and 2 from J, leaving 11 bases between them. CDR3 DNA: TGTGCCAGCACCTACAGGGTAAACACTGAAGCTTTCTTT. As protein: CASTYRVNTEAFF.

The chain carries TRBV14 and TRBJ2-7; D is uncertain. V was trimmed by 3 bases and J by 3 bases, leaving 12 bases between them. The CDR3 spans 14 residues. CDR1 and CDR2 (germline): SGHDN, FVKESK. Written as DNA, the CDR3 is TGTGCCAGCAGCCATATGCCGAAGGACTACGAGCAGTACTTC. Encoded protein: CASSHMPKDYEQYF. Full variable domain (remainder filled in from reference TRBV14 and TRBJ2-7): EAGVTQFPSHSVIEKGQTVTLRCDPISGHDNLYWYRRVMGKEIKFLLHFVKESKQDESGMPNNRFLAERTGGTYSTLKVQPAELEDSGVYFCASSHMPKDYEQYFGPGTRLTVT.

This chain joins TRBV4-1 and TRBJ1-3; D may be TRBD1 (5 bases). V was clipped by 4 bases and J by 0 bases, with 13 bases between them. This CDR3 is built from 16 residues. The germline CDR1 and CDR2 sequences are MGHRA and YSYEKL. The CDR3 here is CASSLTDTNSGNTIYF. The CDR3 DNA is TGCGCCAGCAGCCTCACGGACACGAACTCTGGAAACACCATATATTTT.

The chain is built from TRBV3-1 and TRBJ1-1; D is ambiguous. This CDR3 comprises 15 residues. The ends were cut back, 5 bases at V and 4 bases at J, with 17 bases in the middle. Germline V gives CDR1 LGHDT, CDR2 YNNKEL (reference sequence). CDR3 loop: CASSTRSERSTEAFF. The CDR3 DNA reads TGTGCCAGCAGCACCCGGTCAGAGCGGAGCACTGAAGCTTTCTTT.

This clonotype showed up just a few times. The chain uses TRBV20-1 and TRBJ1-2; D perhaps matches TRBD1 (5 bases). This CDR3 is 12 amino acids long. CDR1 and CDR2 (germline): DFQATT, SNEGSKA (reference sequence). Trimming took 1 base from V and 8 from J, leaving 11 bases between them. DNA of the CDR3: TGCAGTGCTAGAGGAGCAGGGAGCGGCTACACCTTC. Translation: CSARGAGSGYTF.

This sequence joins TRBV3-1 and TRBJ2-3, with TRBD2 identical over 14 bases. Trimming removed 4 bases from V and 0 bases from J; junction bases left unmatched: 12. The CDR3 consists of 20 residues. Germline CDR1 LGHDT, CDR2 YNNKEL (reference sequence). For the CDR3, the DNA is TGTGCCAGCAGCCTCCGCCTCGGGACTAGCGGGGGCCCTAGCACAGATACGCAGTATTTT. It is translated as CASSLRLGTSGGPSTDTQYF.

This clonotype was picked up a small number of times. V is TRBV4-2 and J is TRBJ2-7; 12 bases are a match to TRBD2. This CDR3 has 15 amino acids. Germline trimming cut 2 bases from V and 6 bases from J; bases unmatched to any gene: 5. CDR1 and CDR2 (germline): LGHNA, YNFKEQ. The chain's CDR3 is CASSQLAGGPVEQYF. As DNA, the CDR3 is TGTGCCAGCAGCCAACTAGCGGGGGGGCCGGTCGAGCAGTACTTC.

The gene calls are TRBV10-3 and TRBJ1-5; maybe TRBD1 (6 bases). Deletions cut 5 bases from V and 4 bases from J, with 9 bases between. Germline V CDR1 and CDR2: ENHRY, SYGVKD. The CDR3 consists of 13 residues. In DNA, the CDR3 is TGTGCCATCAGTACCGACAGGAATCAGCCCCAGCATTTT. Translating it yields CAISTDRNQPQHF.

This clonotype was seen at least ten times. This chain connects TRBV9 to TRBJ2-7, with TRBD2 matching 8 bases. The ends lost 4 bases at V and 6 bases at J; junction bases unmatched: 12. The CDR3 sequence is 15 residues long. Germline assignment: CDR1 SGDLS and CDR2 YYNGEE. Here the CDR3 reads CASSPEQGAGGEQYF. Written as DNA, the CDR3 is TGTGCCAGCAGCCCCGAACAAGGGGCGGGAGGCGAGCAGTACTTC.

This clonotype was recorded at least ten times. This chain links TRBV19 with TRBJ1-5, with 8 nucleotides matching TRBD1. The CDR3 length is 14 residues. V trimming: 6 bases; J trimming: 7 bases; junction bases outside the gene matches: 8. The V gene's germline CDR1 is LNHDA and CDR2 SQIVND (reference sequence). CDR3 protein: CASSGTGNRQPQHF. The CDR3 DNA is TGTGCCAGTAGCGGGACAGGTAATCGGCAGCCCCAGCATTTT.

This clonotype was seen repeatedly, ten times or more. The chain combines TRBV6-5 with TRBJ1-1, with TRBD1 identical over 7 bases. Germline V CDR1 and CDR2: MNHEY, SVGAGI. V was clipped by 6 bases and J by 3 bases; unmatched bases: 7. The CDR3 contains 14 residues. The CDR3 sequence: CASSRQGRYTEAFF. The CDR3 nucleotides read TGTGCCAGCAGCCGACAGGGAAGGTACACTGAAGCTTTCTTT.

This clonotype was detected ten times or more. V gene TRBV18 combines with J gene TRBJ2-1; the D gene is possibly TRBD2 (6 bases). Germline CDR1 is KGHSH and CDR2 is LQKENI. The CDR3 is 17 amino acids. V was pared by 5 bases and J by 2 bases, with 19 bases between. The CDR3 bases are TGTGCCAGCTCAACGCGCGAGACTAGTCACCCCTACAATGAGCAGTTCTTC. Amino acids: CASSTRETSHPYNEQFF.

This clonotype has ten or more counts. The chain has TRBV5-5 and TRBJ2-3, with 7 bases that match TRBD1. The CDR3 is 16 amino acids. Germline assignment: CDR1 SGHKS and CDR2 YYEKEE (reference sequence). J lost 4 bases, V lost 1 base, and 9 bases had no gene match. The CDR3 DNA reads TGTGCCAGCAGCTTGCGTATCGACAGGGCAGCAGATACGCAGTATTTT. This gives the protein CASSLRIDRAADTQYF. The full variable domain, completed using reference TRBV5-5 and TRBJ2-3, is DAGVTQSPTHLIKTRGQQVTLRCSPISGHKSVSWYQQVLGQGPQFIFQYYEKEERGRGNFPDRFSARQFPNYSSELNVNALLLGDSALYLCASSLRIDRAADTQYFGPGTRLTVL.

This clonotype was observed a handful of times. This chain connects TRBV30 to TRBJ1-2; a weak D match, TRBD1 (6 bases). V lost 2 bases, J lost 2 bases, and 9 bases lay in between. CDR3 length: 13 amino acids. The V gene's germline CDR1 is GTSNPN and CDR2 SVGIG (reference sequence). This chain's CDR3 is CAWSIQGNYGYTF. CDR3 coding DNA: TGTGCCTGGAGTATCCAGGGGAACTATGGCTACACCTTC.

This clonotype was counted ten times or more. The CDR3 DNA follows: TGCAGCGTTGCTGACAGGGGTTTTTCCTACGAGCAGTACTTC. It is translated as CSVADRGFSYEQYF. The chain carries TRBV29-1 and TRBJ2-7, with 8 bases identical to TRBD1. Trimming cost V 4 bases and J 1 base; bases outside gene matches: 6. The CDR3 length is 14 residues. From germline, CDR1 is SQVTM and CDR2 ANQGSEA.

This sequence joins TRBV5-1 and TRBJ2-3; a possible D gene is TRBD1 (6 bases). Germline V gene sequence: CDR1 SGHRS, CDR2 YFSETQ. The CDR3 consists of 14 residues. The V gene lost 4 bases and the J gene lost 0 bases, with 9 bases spanning the gap. The CDR3 protein is CASSPDRSTDTQYF. CDR3 nucleotides: TGCGCCAGCAGCCCGGACAGAAGCACAGATACGCAGTATTTT. Full variable domain (remainder filled in from reference TRBV5-1 and TRBJ2-3): KAGVTQTPRYLIKTRGQQVTLSCSPISGHRSVSWYQQTPGQGLQFLFEYFSETQRNKGNFPGRFSGRQFSNSRSEMNVSTLELGDSALYLCASSPDRSTDTQYFGPGTRLTVL.

The V and J genes are TRBV3-1 and TRBJ1-2; the D is unclear. Per the germline V gene, CDR1 is LGHDT and CDR2 is YNNKEL (reference sequence). The CDR3 length is 14 residues. Trimming took off 4 bases at V and 2 bases at J, with 11 bases between the two ends. The CDR3 coding sequence is TGTGCCAGCAGCCGCCCGCCGTCAAACTATGGCTACACCTTC. This translates into CASSRPPSNYGYTF.

The rearrangement uses TRBV7-9 and TRBJ1-5; the match to TRBD1 covers 8 bases. Germline trimming cut 3 bases from V and 4 bases from J; bases unmatched to any gene: 8. The CDR3 is 16 amino acids. CDR1 is SEHNR, CDR2 FQNEAQ, per germline (reference sequence). The CDR3 coding sequence is TGTGCCAGCAGCTTGGGGACAGGTTTATTAAATCAGCCCCAGCATTTT. Its translation: CASSLGTGLLNQPQHF.

This clonotype has ten or more counts. The chain is built from TRBV7-9 and TRBJ2-7; D might be TRBD2 (6 bases). V shed 1 base and J shed 0 bases, with 13 bases lying between them. The length of the CDR3 is 16 residues. In germline, CDR1 is SEHNR, CDR2 FQNEAQ (reference sequence). DNA for the CDR3: TGTGCCAGCAGCTTAGGTAGCGGCCCAAGCTCCTACGAGCAGTACTTC. Protein product: CASSLGSGPSSYEQYF.

This clonotype was found many times. This chain connects TRBV7-2 to TRBJ2-2, with TRBD2 identical over 13 bases. CDR3 length equals 16 residues. V dropped 4 bases and J dropped 8; count of bases not matched to a gene: 7. Germline CDR1 reads SGHTA; CDR2 reads FQGNSA. CDR3: CASSSWTSGGAGELFF. For the CDR3, the DNA is TGTGCCAGCAGCTCCTGGACTAGCGGGGGTGCGGGGGAGCTGTTTTTT.

V usage is TRBV5-4 and J usage is TRBJ1-6; D unclear. Germline CDR1 reads SGHNT; CDR2 reads YYREEE (reference sequence). This CDR3 has 15 amino acids. V was cut by 0 bases and J by 13 bases, with 17 bases left in between. The DNA for the CDR3 is TGTGCCAGCAGCTTGGGAGCTACGTCAGCTGGGCCCCTCCACTTT. Translating it yields CASSLGATSAGPLHF.

The genes are TRBV14 and TRBJ2-7; D call uncertain. The V and J ends lost 1 base and 7 bases respectively, with 14 bases between them. CDR3 length equals 14 residues. The germline gives CDR1 SGHDN, CDR2 FVKESK. The chain's CDR3 is CASSQAVSEREQYF. In DNA form, the CDR3 reads TGTGCCAGCAGCCAAGCGGTCAGTGAAAGGGAGCAGTACTTC.

The rearrangement joins TRBV5-1 to TRBJ2-5; no reliable D call. Trimming left V 3 bases short and J 5 bases short, with 14 bases between. Germline V gene sequence: CDR1 SGHRS, CDR2 YFSETQ. This CDR3 is built from 14 residues. The CDR3 protein is CASSSGPGTETQYF. DNA of the CDR3: TGCGCCAGCAGCTCGGGCCCCGGAACGGAGACCCAGTACTTC.

This clonotype was seen a few times. The CDR3 loop is CSARGVQGSWLAKGASEQYF. As DNA, the CDR3 is TGCAGTGCTAGAGGGGTCCAGGGTTCCTGGCTGGCGAAGGGAGCTAGCGAGCAGTACTTC. The rearrangement links TRBV20-1 to TRBJ2-7, with D possibly being TRBD1 or TRBD2 (5 bases each). The germline V gene has CDR1 DFQATT and CDR2 SNEGSKA (reference sequence). The CDR3 consists of 20 residues. V shed 1 base and J shed 6 bases, with 34 bases lying between them.

In its sample, this clonotype was seen a few times. The rearrangement uses TRBV6-2 or TRBV6-3 and TRBJ1-2; possibly TRBD1 for D (6 bases). The germline V and J ends were trimmed by 6 bases and 5 bases, with 13 bases remaining between them. Per germline, CDR1 MNHEY and CDR2 SVGEGT. The CDR3 has 13 amino acids. The CDR3 DNA reads TGTGCCAGCAGGTCAGGACAGATATATGGCTACACCTTC. Translated: CASRSGQIYGYTF.

This clonotype was picked up a small number of times. The genes are TRBV14 and TRBJ2-4; D remains ambiguous. Trimming stripped 3 bases from V and 1 base from J, with 10 bases between. Germline V gives CDR1 SGHDN, CDR2 FVKESK. This CDR3 is 15 amino acids long. This CDR3 is CASSQVVGAKNIQYF. The CDR3 nucleotides read TGTGCCAGCAGCCAGGTCGTTGGTGCCAAAAACATTCAGTACTTC.